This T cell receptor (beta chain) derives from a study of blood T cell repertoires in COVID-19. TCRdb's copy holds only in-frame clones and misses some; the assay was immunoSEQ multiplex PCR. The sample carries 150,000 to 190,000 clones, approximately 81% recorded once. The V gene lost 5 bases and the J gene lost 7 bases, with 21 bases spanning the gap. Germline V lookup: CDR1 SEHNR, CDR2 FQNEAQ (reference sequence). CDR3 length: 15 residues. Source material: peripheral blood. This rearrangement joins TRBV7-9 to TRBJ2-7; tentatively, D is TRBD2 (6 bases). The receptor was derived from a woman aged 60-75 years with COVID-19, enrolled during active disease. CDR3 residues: CASSQRASEVGEQYF. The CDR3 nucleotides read TGTGCCAGCAGCCAGAGGGCTAGCGAGGTGGGTGAGCAGTACTTC.